This TCR beta chain was observed in a study of blood T cell repertoires in COVID-19. Study-wide background: T cells, B-cell-depleted T cells, or PBMCs provided the cDNA or gDNA that served as material.

The CDR3 runs 15 residues. Germline trimming cut 5 bases from V and 2 bases from J; bases unmatched to any gene: 5. Germline V gene lookup returns CDR1 WNHNN and CDR2 SYGVQD (reference sequence). Repertoires were generated with immunoSEQ multiplex PCR, while TCRdb's copy carries only in-frame clones and drops some. This sample yields about 250,000 clones, of which roughly 80% are seen a single time; 3.6% belongs to the top ten. In terms of age and location, participants ranged from about 18 to 100 years and lived in approximately 24 US areas. Sequenced: PBMCs or T cells enriched from blood (not recorded which). This TCR derives from a woman aged 40 to 50 who had been exposed to COVID-19. The chain recombines TRBV10-1 with TRBJ1-2; 10 bases align to TRBD1. The CDR3 reads CASSPDRGWNYGYTF. The DNA for the CDR3 is TGCGCCAGCAGTCCGGACAGGGGGTGGAACTATGGCTACACCTTC.